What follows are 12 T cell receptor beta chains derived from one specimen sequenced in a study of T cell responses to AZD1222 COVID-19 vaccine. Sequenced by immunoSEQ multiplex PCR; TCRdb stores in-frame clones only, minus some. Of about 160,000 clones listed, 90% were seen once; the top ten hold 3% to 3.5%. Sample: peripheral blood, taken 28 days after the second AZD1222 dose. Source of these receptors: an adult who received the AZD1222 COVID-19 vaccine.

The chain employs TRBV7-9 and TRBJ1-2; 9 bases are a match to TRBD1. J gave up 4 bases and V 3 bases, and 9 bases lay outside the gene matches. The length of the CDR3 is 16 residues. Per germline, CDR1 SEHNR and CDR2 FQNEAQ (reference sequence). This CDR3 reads CASSLGTGLDIYGYTF. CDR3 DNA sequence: TGTGCCAGCAGCTTGGGGACAGGGCTAGATATCTATGGCTACACCTTC.

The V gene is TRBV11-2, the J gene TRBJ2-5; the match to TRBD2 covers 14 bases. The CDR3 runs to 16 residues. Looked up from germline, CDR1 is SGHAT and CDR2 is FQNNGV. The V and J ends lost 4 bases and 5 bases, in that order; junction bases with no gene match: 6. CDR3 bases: TGTGCCAGCAGCTCCGGGACTAGCGGGAGCCGGGAGACCCAGTACTTC. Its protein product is CASSSGTSGSRETQYF.

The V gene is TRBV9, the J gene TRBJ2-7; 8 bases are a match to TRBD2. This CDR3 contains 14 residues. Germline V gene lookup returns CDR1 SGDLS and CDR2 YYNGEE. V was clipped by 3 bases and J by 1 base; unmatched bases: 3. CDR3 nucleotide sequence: TGTGCCAGCAGCGCGACTAGCGAGTCCTACGAGCAGTACTTC. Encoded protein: CASSATSESYEQYF.

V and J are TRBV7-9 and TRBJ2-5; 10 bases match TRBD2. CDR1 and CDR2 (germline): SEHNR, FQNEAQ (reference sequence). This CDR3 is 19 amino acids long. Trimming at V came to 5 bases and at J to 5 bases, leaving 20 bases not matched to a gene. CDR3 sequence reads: CASSTPARGLAGAGETQYF. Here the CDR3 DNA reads TGTGCCAGCAGCACACCTGCTAGAGGCCTAGCGGGAGCCGGGGAGACCCAGTACTTC.

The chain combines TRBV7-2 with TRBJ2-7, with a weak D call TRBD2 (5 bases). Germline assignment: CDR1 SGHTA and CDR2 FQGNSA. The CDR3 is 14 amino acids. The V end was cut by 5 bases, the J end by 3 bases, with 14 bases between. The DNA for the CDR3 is TGTGCCAGCAGCCCCTTCGGACTTCGCTACGAGCAGTACTTC. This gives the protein CASSPFGLRYEQYF.

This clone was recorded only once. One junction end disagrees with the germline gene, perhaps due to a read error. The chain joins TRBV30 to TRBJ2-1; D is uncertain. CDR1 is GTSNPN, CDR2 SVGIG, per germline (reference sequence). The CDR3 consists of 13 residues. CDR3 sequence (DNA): TGTGCCTGTAGTGGTACCTCCTACAATGAGCAGTTCTTC. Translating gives CACSGTSYNEQFF.

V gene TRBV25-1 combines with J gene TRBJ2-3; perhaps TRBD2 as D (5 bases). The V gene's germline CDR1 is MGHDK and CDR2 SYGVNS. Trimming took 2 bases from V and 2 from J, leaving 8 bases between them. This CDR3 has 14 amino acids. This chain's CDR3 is CASSEEGNTDTQYF. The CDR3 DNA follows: TGTGCCAGCAGTGAAGAGGGCAACACAGATACGCAGTATTTT.

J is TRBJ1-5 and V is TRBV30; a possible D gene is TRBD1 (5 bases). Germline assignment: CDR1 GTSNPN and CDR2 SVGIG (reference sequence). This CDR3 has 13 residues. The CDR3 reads CALRGGFNQPQHF. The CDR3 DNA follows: TGTGCTTTAAGGGGAGGGTTCAATCAGCCCCAGCATTTT. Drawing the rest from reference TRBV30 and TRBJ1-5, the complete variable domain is SQTIHQWPATLVQPVGSPLSLECTVEGTSNPNLYWYRQAAGRGLQLLFYSVGIGQISSEVPQNLSASRPQDRQFILSSKKLLLSDSGFYLCALRGGFNQPQHFGDGTRLSIL.

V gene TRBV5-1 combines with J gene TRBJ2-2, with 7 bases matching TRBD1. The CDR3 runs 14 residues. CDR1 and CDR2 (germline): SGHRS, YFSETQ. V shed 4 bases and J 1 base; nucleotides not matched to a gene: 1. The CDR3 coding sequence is TGCGCCAGCAGCCGGGACAGGAACACCGGGGAGCTGTTTTTT. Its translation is CASSRDRNTGELFF.

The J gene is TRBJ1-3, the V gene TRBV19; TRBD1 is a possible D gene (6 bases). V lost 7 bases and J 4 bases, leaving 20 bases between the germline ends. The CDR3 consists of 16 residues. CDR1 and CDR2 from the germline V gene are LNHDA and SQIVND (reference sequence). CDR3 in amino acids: CASTDQGPGAGNTIYF. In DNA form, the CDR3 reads TGTGCCAGTACCGATCAAGGCCCGGGGGCAGGAAACACCATATATTTT.

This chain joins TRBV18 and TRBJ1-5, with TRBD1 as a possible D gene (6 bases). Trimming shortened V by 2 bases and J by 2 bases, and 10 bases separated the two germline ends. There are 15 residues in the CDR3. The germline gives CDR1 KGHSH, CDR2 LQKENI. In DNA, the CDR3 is TGTGCCAGCTCACCAGGGGGCGAGGGCAATCAGCCCCAGCATTTT. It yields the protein CASSPGGEGNQPQHF. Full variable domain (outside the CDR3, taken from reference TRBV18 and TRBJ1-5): NAGVMQNPRHLVRRRGQEARLRCSPMKGHSHVYWYRQLPEEGLKFMVYLQKENIIDESGMPKERFSAEFPKEGPSILRIQQVVRGDSAAYFCASSPGGEGNQPQHFGDGTRLSIL.

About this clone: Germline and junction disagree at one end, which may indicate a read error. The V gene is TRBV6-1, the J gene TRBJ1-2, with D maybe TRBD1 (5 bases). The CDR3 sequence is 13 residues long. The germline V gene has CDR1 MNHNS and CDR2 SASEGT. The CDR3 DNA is TGTGCCAGCAGTGAGTCTCTGGCAACTCGGGGCTTCTTC. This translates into CASSESLATRGFF.